This is a list of T cell receptor beta chains from one sample in a study of neurological immune-mediated disorders. TCRdb itself ran the 5' RACE reads through MiXCR, one entry per CDR3 protein. The table shows approximately 50,000 distinct CDR3 sequences, with approximately 3.3% occurring only once. The material sequenced was PBMCs. Every receptor here comes from a man in his forties with multiple sclerosis. Both conserved end residues are part of each CDR3. The D gene is left open where the match is weak. Sizes are listed as once, few, many, or a class for an expanded clone.

v_gene	d_gene	abundance	j_gene	CDR3nt	CDR3aa
TRBV5-6	.	many	TRBJ1-2	TGTGCCAGCAGCTTGGGAAGACAATCCTATGGCTACACCTTC	CASSLGRQSYGYTF
TRBV20-1	.	many	TRBJ2-7	TGCAGTGCTAAGGACGGAAACTCCTACGAGCAGTACTTC	CSAKDGNSYEQYF
TRBV2	.	few	TRBJ1-4	TGTGCCAGCAGTGAGTCCGCGGCAGGGCTTCAGGAAAAACTGTTTTTT	CASSESAAGLQEKLFF
TRBV20-1	TRBD1	many	TRBJ1-5	TGCAGTGCTACCGGGACAGCCAATCAGCCCCAGCATTTT	CSATGTANQPQHF
TRBV7-9	.	many	TRBJ1-1	TGTGCCAGCAGCGCAGGGGATCTGAACACTGAAGCTTTCTTT	CASSAGDLNTEAFF
TRBV11-2	TRBD2	many	TRBJ2-5	TGTGCCAGCAGCGCGGGGGTCCAAGAGACCCAGTACTTC	CASSAGVQETQYF
TRBV20-1	TRBD1	many	TRBJ2-3	TGCAGCACTGGACAGGGTAGATACGGTACGCAGTATTTT	CSTGQGRYGTQYF
TRBV9	.	many	TRBJ1-5	TGTGCCAGCAGCGTAGAAGCGGTCGATCAGCCCCAGAATTTT	CASSVEAVDQPQNF
TRBV6-1	.	many	TRBJ2-2	TGTGCCTTGGGGCTCATTGCGGAGACCGGGGAGCTGTTTTTT	CALGLIAETGELFF
TRBV5-1	TRBD2	many	TRBJ2-7	TGCGCCAGCAGCTTGGCACTAGCGGGAACCTACGAGCAGTACTTC	CASSLALAGTYEQYF
TRBV5-5	TRBD2	many	TRBJ2-5	TGTGCCAGCCGCCTTAGCGGGGGGGCAGAGACCCAGTACTTC	CASRLSGGAETQYF